This T cell receptor (beta chain) was captured in a study of cytomegalovirus exposure and HLA in healthy donors. Findings and limits, study-wide: Presence/absence analyses took donor sequencing depth as roughly uniform. In a later analysis, TCR beta V- and J-gene trimming showed a link to a missense DCLRE1C variant. The Asian-associated ancestry cluster reportedly had fewer N-insertions than the roughly 670-donor mean in a later analysis.

The primer mix had 60 Vbeta and 13 Jbeta primers. TCRdb keeps only in-frame clones here, not all; method: immunoSEQ multiplex PCR. The top ten clones hold 3.5% to 4.5% of a sample with about 300,000 clones, 86% of them seen once. V lost 2 bases and J 1 base, leaving 9 bases between the germline ends. Looked up from germline, CDR1 is LNHNV and CDR2 is YYDKDF (reference sequence). The CDR3 runs to 15 residues. A single count supports this clone. Antigen specificity is unknown. This sequence joins TRBV15 and TRBJ1-5; the D gene is possibly TRBD1 (5 bases). Material for sequencing was PBMCs. This clonotype was sampled from a man aged 40-49 years in good health and CMV-seropositive. The CDR3 is CATSRPAGSNQPQHF. CDR3 coding DNA: TGTGCCACCAGCAGACCCGCAGGGAGCAATCAGCCCCAGCATTTT.